Each of the 15 T cell receptor beta chains below was sequenced from the same sample in a study of shared clonotypes between healthy human individuals (dated by TCRdb to 2020 to 2021). Library method: the immunoSEQ multiplex PCR assay. TCRdb limited this immuneACCESS table to in-frame rearrangements with V and J called. A share of clones is missing; checked studies link under half to unresolved V genes, and the rest is unexplained. The sample includes roughly 2,000,000 clones, with about 95% observed a single time. Jointly, the top ten make up roughly 1.2% of the sample. For the CD8 naive samples, CD45RO-negative cells were positively selected for CCR7, yielding a CD45RA+CCR7+ population from which TemRA cells were excluded. Specimen: naive CD8+ T cells sorted from blood. The cell subset or site label corresponds to: CD45RA+CCR7+. These receptor sequences come from a man aged 18 to 30 in good health.

This clone was detected once. The rearrangement links TRBV9 to TRBJ2-5, with D perhaps matching TRBD2 (7 bases). Per germline, CDR1 SGDLS and CDR2 YYNGEE. The CDR3 consists of 15 residues. V dropped 4 bases and J dropped 3 bases, with 16 bases sitting between them. CDR3 region: CASSTRGGREETQYF. The CDR3 bases are TGTGCCAGCAGCACCCGAGGGGGGAGGGAAGAGACCCAGTACTTC.

The V and J genes are TRBV7-9 and TRBJ1-3; D possibly corresponds to TRBD1 (6 bases). The CDR3 runs 15 residues. Trimming stripped 5 bases from V and 4 bases from J, with 15 bases between. Per the germline V gene, CDR1 is SEHNR and CDR2 is FQNEAQ (reference sequence). DNA for the CDR3: TGTGCCAGCAGCGTACCGCAGGGGCTAGGAAACACCATATATTTT. Its protein is CASSVPQGLGNTIYF.

For this clone: Other DNA variants within this sample encode the same CDR3. The chain employs TRBV5-6 and TRBJ1-2; no definite D call. V was shortened by 0 bases and J by 0 bases, with 3 bases between the two germline ends. This CDR3 region has 13 residues. Germline assignment: CDR1 SGHDT and CDR2 YYEEEE. The CDR3 DNA follows: TGTGCCAGCAGCTTGGACACTAACTATGGCTACACCTTC. Protein product: CASSLDTNYGYTF.

V is TRBV6-5 and J is TRBJ2-2, with 7 bases fitting TRBD1. V lost 4 bases to trimming and J lost 8 bases; unmatched junction nucleotides: 13. The length of the CDR3 is 16 residues. CDR1 and CDR2 (germline): MNHEY, SVGAGI. CDR3 bases: TGTGCCAGCAGTTCCGGGACAGCTGGTAATAGGGGGGAGCTGTTTTTT. This translates into CASSSGTAGNRGELFF.

This chain connects TRBV7-9 to TRBJ1-5; D is uncertain. In germline, CDR1 is SEHNR, CDR2 FQNEAQ (reference sequence). V was pared by 5 bases and J by 1 base, with 12 bases between. This CDR3 comprises 15 residues. The CDR3 sequence: CASSATEKSNQPQHF. CDR3 nucleotide sequence: TGTGCCAGCAGCGCGACGGAAAAGAGCAATCAGCCCCAGCATTTT.

V usage is TRBV10-2 and J usage is TRBJ2-2; 7 bases are shared with TRBD1. The length of the CDR3 is 15 residues. V shed 7 bases, J shed 0 bases, and the junction held 5 bases outside the gene matches. CDR1 and CDR2 (germline): WSHSY, SAAADI. The CDR3 bases are TGCGCCAGCAAAGAGGACAGGTCGAACACCGGGGAGCTGTTTTTT. This codes for CASKEDRSNTGELFF.

The genes are TRBV6-8 and TRBJ2-1; 12 nucleotides match TRBD2. Trimming removed 2 bases from V and 2 bases from J; junction bases left unmatched: 10. Germline CDR1 and CDR2: MNHGY and SAAAGT. The CDR3 contains 19 residues. The CDR3 DNA follows: TGTGCCAGCAGTTACACCTATATAGGACTAGCGGGGACCTACAATGAGCAGTTCTTC. Translation gives CASSYTYIGLAGTYNEQFF.

This clone was seen a single time. The rearrangement links TRBV4-2 to TRBJ2-2; tentative D call: TRBD1 (5 bases). V lost 2 bases and J lost 5, with 9 bases in between. The length of the CDR3 is 14 residues. CDR1 and CDR2 from the germline V gene are LGHNA and YNFKEQ. This chain's CDR3 is CASSQKAGTGELFF. In DNA, the CDR3 is TGTGCCAGCAGCCAAAAAGCAGGGACCGGGGAGCTGTTTTTT.

The rearrangement joins TRBV5-6 to TRBJ2-7; D not certain. The CDR3 loop spans 12 amino acids. Germline-derived CDR1 and CDR2 are SGHDT and YYEEEE. Between the trimmed V and J ends, which lost 3 bases and 6 bases, there was a span of 10 bases. This chain's CDR3 is CASSSISSEQYF. CDR3 DNA sequence: TGTGCCAGCAGCTCAATAAGTTCCGAGCAGTACTTC.

The chain combines TRBV29-1 with TRBJ1-2; D perhaps matches TRBD1 (5 bases). Trimming left V 7 bases short and J 12 bases short, with 24 bases between. Per the germline V gene, CDR1 is SQVTM and CDR2 is ANQGSEA. This CDR3 is 13 amino acids long. The CDR3 DNA is TGCAGCGCGGATTCCGGGACTGAGATCAGTCACACCTTC. Translation: CSADSGTEISHTF.

Turning to this clone: Within the sample, other DNA sequences also encode this same CDR3. The gene calls are TRBV7-9 and TRBJ2-1; no firm D call. The CDR3 runs 12 residues. Germline V CDR1 and CDR2: SEHNR, FQNEAQ (reference sequence). Trimming left V 0 bases short and J 5 bases short, with 2 bases between. CDR3 in amino acids: CASSLADNEQFF. CDR3 DNA: TGTGCCAGCAGCTTAGCCGACAATGAGCAGTTCTTC.

The rearrangement joins TRBV7-3 to TRBJ2-7, with D uncertain. This CDR3 spans 15 amino acids. From germline, CDR1 is SGHTA and CDR2 FQGTGA. The ends were cut back, 2 bases at V and 0 bases at J, with 11 bases in the middle. The CDR3 is CASSLVGGISYEQYF. The CDR3, as DNA: TGTGCCAGCAGCTTAGTCGGTGGTATCTCCTACGAGCAGTACTTC.

Concerning this clone itself: Other DNA sequences from this sample encode an identical CDR3 as well. This chain connects TRBV2 to TRBJ1-2; 9 positions match TRBD1. CDR1 is SNHLY and CDR2 is FYNNEI in the germline V gene. Unmatched junction bases numbered 4, after V lost 6 bases and J lost 5 bases. The CDR3 covers 13 residues. The CDR3 DNA sequence: TGTGCCAGCAGCCCGACAGGGGGATATGGCTACACCTTC. Translated: CASSPTGGYGYTF.

This clone was seen a few times. Other DNA sequences in this sample translate to the same CDR3. This sequence joins TRBV5-1 and TRBJ1-1, with a tentative D call TRBD1 (5 bases). Per germline, CDR1 SGHRS and CDR2 YFSETQ. Trimming pared 0 bases from V and 0 bases from J, leaving 9 bases between. This CDR3 comprises 15 residues. The CDR3 here is CASSLAQGMNTEAFF. In nucleotides, the CDR3 is TGCGCCAGCAGCTTGGCCCAGGGCATGAACACTGAAGCTTTCTTT.

The genes are TRBV6-6 and TRBJ2-7; 7 positions match TRBD2. CDR3 length: 16 residues. CDR1 and CDR2 (germline): MNHNY, SVGAGI (reference sequence). V was pared by 6 bases and J by 1 base, with 12 bases of the junction left unmatched. CDR3 sequence (DNA): TGTGCCAGCAGCCCTCGTACTAGCGCGACGTCCTACGAGCAGTACTTC. Translated, it gives CASSPRTSATSYEQYF.